What follows describes a single T cell receptor (beta chain). This specimen belongs to a study of T cells expressing NK-cell markers. From germline, CDR1 is LNHDA and CDR2 SQIVND (reference sequence). The CDR3 consists of 13 residues. TCRdb reprocessed the 5' RACE reads and reports one entry per CDR3 protein, with no DNA. The sample table sets out 300,000 to 500,000 distinct CDR3 sequences. The sequence was obtained from a woman in her forties or fifties in good health. Sample: blood T cells: a sorted CD56 or NKG2C T cell subset, CD4+ or CD8+ T cells, or bulk PBMC T cells (not recorded which). The chain links TRBV19 to TRBJ2-1; the TRBD2 assignment by TCRdb is unverifiable without DNA. The CDR3 sequence is CASSVKGSGRQFF.